This T cell receptor beta chain was retrieved from a study of T cells in Graves' hyperthyroidism and ophthalmopathy. Study-level background: Prior to any treatment, at the point of initial diagnosis, peripheral blood was collected. Findings of the study overall: A 13 V-J model separated ophthalmopathy from stable hyperthyroidism. Most clonotypes that expanded in the thyroid above 0.001 also showed up in blood.

This clonotype was picked up many times. Its antigen is currently unknown. This CDR3 region has 14 residues. The junction had 7 bases not matched to a gene; V was cut back by 5 bases and J by 8 bases. The V gene's germline CDR1 is ENHRY and CDR2 SYGVKD. From RNA transcripts, TCR beta CDR3 regions were amplified. HTBI primers were employed in a first-round RT-PCR of the TCR CDR3. In TCRdb, the multiplex PCR reads were re-called with MiXCR into one record per CDR3 protein. The sample gives around 99,000 distinct CDR3 sequences, around a sixth of which show up once; roughly 40% is in the top ten. The patients, who ranged from 18 to 65 in age, presented with newly diagnosed hyperthyroidism lasting under 2 months.

The sequencing input was blood. The rearrangement joins TRBV10-3 to TRBJ1-4, with 8 bases identical to TRBD1. The sequence derives from a woman between 50 and 59 years old with Graves' hyperthyroidism. The CDR3 nucleotides are TGTGCCATCAGTACTGCAGGGGGCGGGGAAAAACTGTTTTTT. Translating gives CAISTAGGGEKLFF.